The present T cell receptor (beta chain) was sequenced within a study of T cell repertoires in cytomegalovirus infection. Study information: Alongside well-studied HLA-B-restricted CMV epitopes, recently identified HLA-C-restricted CMV epitopes were also used. Carrying CMV and the relevant HLA type showed in public TCR beta signatures.

MiXCR was run by TCRdb on the reads, yielding one entry per CDR3 protein. There are about 310,000 distinct CDR3 sequences in the sample; 25% occur only once, and less than 15% lies in the top ten. The ends were cut back, 1 base at V and 4 bases at J, with 8 bases in the middle. The CDR3 extends over 13 amino acids. Points from the study as a whole: Clonotypes of TCR beta that were HLA-C-restricted and CMV-specific dominated the ex vivo response.

This clonotype occurred once. Its antigen is unknown. The rearrangement links TRBV12-3 or TRBV12-4 to TRBJ2-7; a weak D match, TRBD1 (5 bases). The TCR comes from a human donor in good health (CMV status not recorded). Some clones in this sample may be carry-over from other donors' samples. The sequencing used cultured PBMCs, collected from culture after CMV antigen stimulation. DNA of the CDR3: TGTGCCAGCAGTTTAGGACAGAATTACGAGCAGTACTTC. This encodes CASSLGQNYEQYF.